This TCR beta chain came from a study of CD8+ T cells in alopecia areata. At the level of the study: Treated patients were given 5 to 10 mg oral tofacitinib twice daily.

Specified treatment: oral pan-JAK inhibitor, 5-10 mg twice daily. Whole-study results and caveats: More clonal than normal scalp was lesional scalp, particularly alopecia totalis/universalis. Administration of tofacitinib significantly diminished scalp clonality and expanded CD8+ clones within the top 100.

TCR sequencing used cDNA made by reverse transcription of extracted RNA. Clones were sequenced by immunoSEQ multiplex PCR, and TCRdb holds only the in-frame ones, with some missing. The profile covers roughly 73,000 clones, with about 30% appearing a single time and about 16% taken by the ten largest. A word on this clone: The antigen is unknown.

CDR3 length equals 13 residues. V shed 5 bases and J 5 bases; nucleotides not matched to a gene: 3. The germline CDR1 and CDR2 sequences are SGHDN and FVKESK. The source was CD8+ T cells sorted from blood, collected at week 4, from a patient treated with tofacitinib. The receptor was isolated from a human donor with alopecia areata. V usage is TRBV14 and J usage is TRBJ1-5; 7 bases agree with TRBD1. The DNA of the CDR3 is TGTGCCAGCAGCTCCGACAGGGATCAGCCCCAGCATTTT. Protein: CASSSDRDQPQHF.